This note documents a single T cell receptor (beta chain) sequence. The data derive from a study of blood T cell repertoires in COVID-19. Across the study: Both acute and convalescent COVID-19 samples were obtained from the United States, Italy and Spain.

The authors' processing: Counts of nucleated cells, estimated from reference gene primer amplification, were obtained. The data were produced by immunoSEQ multiplex PCR, yet TCRdb's version contains in-frame clones alone and is incomplete. V and J calls and clone size are copied from that table; D and trimming were computed from the DNA. This sample has tens of thousands of clones; approximately 86% occur once, and the top ten carry roughly 26%. CDR3 length: 15 residues. CDR1 is MNHEY and CDR2 is SVGAGI in the germline V gene. The V and J ends lost 6 bases and 6 bases, in that order; junction bases with no gene match: 8.

The receptor's source is a human donor in a cohort sampled during active COVID-19. The gene calls are TRBV6-5 and TRBJ2-4, with 10 bases lining up with TRBD2. The sample was peripheral blood. CDR3 in amino acids: CASRDSGGPGNIQYF. The CDR3 region has the DNA TGTGCCAGCAGAGATAGCGGGGGGCCGGGAAACATTCAGTACTTC.